This T cell receptor beta chain originates from a study of siplizumab effects on memory and regulatory T cells. Study observations and caveats: It was not possible to assign a naive or memory phenotype to roughly 80-97% of proliferating CD4+ or CD8+ clones. Naive T cell populations appeared to exhibit greater diversity than memory cells and appeared to be major alloresponse contributors.

Trimming took 5 bases from V and 4 from J, leaving 14 bases between them. CDR3 size: 14 residues. CDR1 and CDR2 (germline): SGHTA, FQGNSA. TCRdb's copy holds only in-frame clones and misses some; the assay was immunoSEQ multiplex PCR. The sample contains about 27,000 clones, around 83% of which appear only once. Concerning this clone itself: The antigen remains undetermined.

The specimen was memory CD4+ T cells sorted from blood. The chain employs TRBV7-2 and TRBJ1-2; D may be TRBD1 (6 bases). This receptor was identified in a human donor in good health. The CDR3 coding sequence is TGTGCCAGCAGCCGTATACAGGGTTCCTATGGCTACACCTTC. Translation gives CASSRIQGSYGYTF.